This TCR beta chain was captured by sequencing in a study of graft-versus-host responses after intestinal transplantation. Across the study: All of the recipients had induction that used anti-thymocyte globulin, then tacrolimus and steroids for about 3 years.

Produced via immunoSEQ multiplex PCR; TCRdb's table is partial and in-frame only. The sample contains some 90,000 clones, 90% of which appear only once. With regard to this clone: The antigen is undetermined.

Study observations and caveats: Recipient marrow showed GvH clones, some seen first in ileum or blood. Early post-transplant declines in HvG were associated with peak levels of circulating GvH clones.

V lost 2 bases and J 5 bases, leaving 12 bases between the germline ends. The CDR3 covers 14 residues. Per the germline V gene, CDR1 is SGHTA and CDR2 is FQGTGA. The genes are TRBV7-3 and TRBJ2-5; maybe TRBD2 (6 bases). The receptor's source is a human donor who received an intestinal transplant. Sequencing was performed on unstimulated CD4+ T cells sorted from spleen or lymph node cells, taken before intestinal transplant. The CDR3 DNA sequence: TGTGCCAGCAGCTTAGGGGGGACCGAGGAGACCCAGTACTTC. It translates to CASSLGGTEETQYF.